The 30 T cell receptor beta chains below come from one sample, sequenced in a study of blood T cell repertoires in COVID-19. Some clones are missing from TCRdb's copy, which holds only in-frame ones; the method was immunoSEQ multiplex PCR. The sample holds 250,000 to 300,000 clones, 75% to 95% seen once. Sample: PBMCs or T cells enriched from blood (not recorded which). Source of these receptors: a woman younger than 45 who had recovered from COVID-19.

The table lists this clone with a count of one. The chain joins TRBV15 to TRBJ1-4, with D possibly TRBD1 on 5 matching bases. Germline V lookup: CDR1 LNHNV, CDR2 YYDKDF (reference sequence). V lost 1 base and J 8 bases, leaving 14 bases between the germline ends. This CDR3 comprises 15 residues. CDR3 bases: TGTGCCACCAGCAGAGTAGGGCAGGGTGGCGAAAAACTGTTTTTT. It codes for CATSRVGQGGEKLFF.

This clone showed up just a few times. The chain carries TRBV11-3 and TRBJ2-1; 7 bases map to TRBD2. V was clipped by 5 bases and J by 2 bases; unmatched bases: 6. This CDR3 contains 15 residues. Germline V gives CDR1 SGHNT, CDR2 YENEEA. Here the CDR3 DNA reads TGTGCCAGCAGCACTGAGCGGGACCCCTACAATGAGCAGTTCTTC. Encoded protein: CASSTERDPYNEQFF.

The chain employs TRBV25-1 and TRBJ2-6, with 7 nucleotides matching TRBD2. This CDR3 spans 16 amino acids. Looked up from germline, CDR1 is MGHDK and CDR2 is SYGVNS. The J segment lost 2 bases and the V segment lost 3 bases, leaving 4 bases of the junction unmatched. CDR3 residues: CASSEMRGTGANVLTF. As DNA, the CDR3 is TGTGCCAGCAGTGAGATGCGGGGGACTGGGGCCAACGTCCTGACTTTC. The variable domain in full, with the rest retrieved from reference TRBV25-1 and TRBJ2-6, is EADIYQTPRYLVIGTGKKITLECSQTMGHDKMYWYQQDPGMELHLIHYSYGVNSTEKGDLSSESTVSRIRTEHFPLTLESARPSHTSQYLCASSEMRGTGANVLTFGAGSRLTVL.

V is TRBV7-9 and J is TRBJ2-7, with TRBD2 matching 11 bases. Germline values: CDR1 SEHNR, CDR2 FQNEAQ (reference sequence). After removal of 3 bases from V and 2 bases from J, the junction contained 3 bases not matched to a gene. The CDR3 length is 15 residues. The CDR3 spells CASSLSTSGAYEQYF. In DNA, the CDR3 is TGTGCCAGCAGCTTGTCGACTAGCGGGGCCTACGAGCAGTACTTC. Full variable domain (missing parts from reference TRBV7-9 and TRBJ2-7): DTGVSQNPRHKITKRGQNVTFRCDPISEHNRLYWYRQTLGQGPEFLTYFQNEAQLEKSRLLSDRFSAERPKGSFSTLEIQRTEQGDSAMYLCASSLSTSGAYEQYFGPGTRLTVT.

This chain uses TRBV6-5 with TRBJ2-7, with D perhaps matching TRBD2 (6 bases). Germline CDR1 MNHEY, CDR2 SVGAGI. The CDR3 has 13 residues. The V end was cut by 7 bases, the J end by 3 bases, with 13 bases between. The CDR3: CASTGRGSYEQYF. CDR3 DNA sequence: TGTGCCAGCACTGGCCGGGGGAGCTACGAGCAGTACTTC.

J is TRBJ1-2 and V is TRBV11-2; D is unclear. The germline V gene has CDR1 SGHAT and CDR2 FQNNGV. Trimming removed 1 base at V and 0 bases at J, with 6 bases between. There are 14 residues in the CDR3. CDR3 sequence (DNA): TGTGCCAGCAGCTTAGGTGCAGCTAACTATGGCTACACCTTC. Its protein product is CASSLGAANYGYTF. Filled out from reference TRBV11-2 and TRBJ1-2, the complete variable domain reads EAGVAQSPRYKIIEKRQSVAFWCNPISGHATLYWYQQILGQGPKLLIQFQNNGVVDDSQLPKDRFSAERLKGVDSTLKIQPAKLEDSAVYLCASSLGAANYGYTFGSGTRLTVV.

The J gene is TRBJ2-3, the V gene TRBV5-6; TRBD2 agrees at 8 bases. The ends lost 3 bases at V and 1 base at J; junction bases unmatched: 4. Germline V gene lookup returns CDR1 SGHDT and CDR2 YYEEEE. The CDR3 spans 15 residues. The CDR3 nucleotides read TGTGCCAGCAGCTGGCCCGGGGGGGGCACAGATACGCAGTATTTT. Its translation is CASSWPGGGTDTQYF.

The V and J genes are TRBV6-6 and TRBJ1-1; D not certain. The CDR3 sequence is 14 residues long. V was shortened by 4 bases and J by 4 bases, with 13 bases between the two germline ends. Germline V lookup: CDR1 MNHNY, CDR2 SVGAGI (reference sequence). CDR3: CASSFVAGSTEAFF. CDR3 nucleotide sequence: TGTGCCAGCAGTTTTGTAGCGGGAAGCACTGAAGCTTTCTTT.

The J gene is TRBJ2-3, the V gene TRBV13, with TRBD1 as a possible D gene (6 bases). V gave up 6 bases and J gave up 1 base, with 14 bases separating them. This CDR3 is 15 amino acids long. CDR1 and CDR2 from the germline V gene are PRHDT and FYEKMQ (reference sequence). The CDR3 here is CASRRQGMGTDTQYF. The CDR3 region has the DNA TGTGCCAGCAGGCGCCAGGGGATGGGCACAGATACGCAGTATTTT.

V gene TRBV6-5 combines with J gene TRBJ2-7; 7 bases agree with TRBD1. Germline trimming cut 8 bases from V and 1 base from J; bases unmatched to any gene: 5. This CDR3 comprises 13 residues. Germline CDR1 and CDR2: MNHEY and SVGAGI. The CDR3 nucleotides read TGTGCCAGCCGGACAGGAACATCCTACGAGCAGTACTTC. As protein: CASRTGTSYEQYF.

V usage is TRBV9 and J usage is TRBJ1-2; D is uncertain. The CDR3 is made up of 16 amino acids. With 3 bases removed from V and 4 bases from J, the gap between germline ends came to 19 bases. Germline lookup yields CDR1 SGDLS and CDR2 YYNGEE. In DNA form, the CDR3 reads TGTGCCAGCAGCGCCTTTAAGGAGGATAATACCTATGGCTACACCTTC. Amino acid sequence: CASSAFKEDNTYGYTF. Filled out from reference TRBV9 and TRBJ1-2, the complete variable domain reads DSGVTQTPKHLITATGQRVTLRCSPRSGDLSVYWYQQSLDQGLQFLIQYYNGEERAKGNILERFSAQQFPDLHSELNLSSLELGDSALYFCASSAFKEDNTYGYTFGSGTRLTVV.

The chain uses TRBV6-5 and TRBJ1-5, with a possible D match to TRBD1 (5 bases). The V end lost 0 bases, the J end lost 7 bases, and 13 bases lay between the germline ends. Germline CDR1 is MNHEY and CDR2 is SVGAGI. The CDR3 extends over 15 amino acids. CDR3 nucleotide sequence: TGTGCCAGCAGTTACTCGAGTTCAGGGTTACAGCCCCAGCATTTT. Translated: CASSYSSSGLQPQHF.

This chain uses TRBV6-1 with TRBJ2-1; D uncertain. CDR1 and CDR2 (germline): MNHNS, SASEGT. Trimming left V 3 bases short and J 4 bases short, with 4 bases between. CDR3 size: 12 residues. DNA of the CDR3: TGTGCCAGCAGTGACACTTACAATGAGCAGTTCTTC. Protein sequence: CASSDTYNEQFF.

The chain combines TRBV4-2 with TRBJ1-4, with 7 bases identical to TRBD1. In germline, CDR1 is LGHNA, CDR2 YNFKEQ. V dropped 0 bases and J dropped 6; count of bases not matched to a gene: 4. The CDR3 is 15 residues long. CDR3 residues: CASSQEGGQYEKLFF. In DNA, the CDR3 is TGTGCCAGCAGCCAAGAGGGGGGACAGTATGAAAAACTGTTTTTT.

The V and J genes are TRBV18 and TRBJ2-3; weak D call: TRBD2 (6 bases). The CDR3 is made up of 15 amino acids. Germline assignment: CDR1 KGHSH and CDR2 LQKENI. The V end lost 0 bases, the J end lost 0 bases, and 7 bases lay between the germline ends. CDR3 coding DNA: TGTGCCAGCTCACCACCGGGACTGAGCACAGATACGCAGTATTTT. Translation: CASSPPGLSTDTQYF.

The chain combines TRBV5-1 with TRBJ1-2, with 8 bases lining up with TRBD1. The V segment lost 6 bases and the J segment 6 bases; nucleotides outside the gene matches: 10. The CDR3 consists of 14 residues. The germline gives CDR1 SGHRS, CDR2 YFSETQ. The CDR3: CASTQGELSNGYTF. In nucleotides, the CDR3 is TGCGCCAGCACACAGGGGGAGCTTTCAAATGGCTACACCTTC.

This chain links TRBV12-3 or TRBV12-4 with TRBJ2-5; tentative D call: TRBD2 (5 bases). The CDR3 spans 13 residues. Trimming took off 6 bases at V and 5 bases at J, with 13 bases between the two ends. CDR3 in DNA: TGTGCCAGCAGCCGTTCCGGGGAGGAGACCCAGTACTTC. This gives the protein CASSRSGEETQYF.

The V and J genes are TRBV5-4 and TRBJ1-2; 9 nucleotides align to TRBD1. The junction had 5 bases not matched to a gene; V was cut back by 3 bases and J by 5 bases. The CDR3 extends over 14 amino acids. In germline, CDR1 is SGHNT, CDR2 YYREEE (reference sequence). The CDR3 loop reads CASSSGQGKYGYTF. The CDR3 DNA is TGTGCCAGCAGCTCGGGACAGGGCAAATATGGCTACACCTTC.

The chain carries TRBV10-3 and TRBJ2-1; 8 bases map to TRBD2. V lost 11 bases, J lost 8 bases, and 14 bases stayed unmatched. Germline V gene lookup returns CDR1 ENHRY and CDR2 SYGVKD. This CDR3 is 14 amino acids long. CDR3 bases: TGTGCCGCGCAGCGGGAGTTGACGTTGGATGAGCAGTTCTTC. Translating it yields CAAQRELTLDEQFF.

This clone occurred once. The V call is TRBV5-4, the J call TRBJ2-3, with D possibly TRBD2 on 6 matching bases. The V gene's germline CDR1 is SGHNT and CDR2 YYREEE (reference sequence). V lost 4 bases and J lost 2, with 20 bases in between. The CDR3 runs 17 residues. The DNA of the CDR3 is TGTGCCAGCAGCCCGGGGGAGAGGGATCCTTCCACAGATACGCAGTATTTT. Translating it yields CASSPGERDPSTDTQYF.

This clone was detected once. The V gene is TRBV4-1, the J gene TRBJ2-5; 9 bases align to TRBD2. V gave up 3 bases and J gave up 5 bases; unmatched junction bases: 7. This CDR3 contains 15 residues. The germline CDR1 and CDR2 sequences are MGHRA and YSYEKL. This chain's CDR3 is CASSQGSGSSETQYF. For the CDR3, the DNA is TGCGCCAGCAGCCAGGGTAGCGGGAGTTCGGAGACCCAGTACTTC.

The chain joins TRBV2 to TRBJ2-3; 7 bases line up with TRBD2. The CDR3 consists of 17 residues. From germline, CDR1 is SNHLY and CDR2 FYNNEI. V trimming: 0 bases; J trimming: 5 bases; junction bases outside the gene matches: 11. The CDR3 DNA is TGTGCCAGCAGTGAAGCGCTGGCGGGAGCGGCTGGAGATACGCAGTATTTT. It codes for CASSEALAGAAGDTQYF. Full variable domain (outside the CDR3, taken from reference TRBV2 and TRBJ2-3): EPEVTQTPSHQVTQMGQEVILRCVPISNHLYFYWYRQILGQKVEFLVSFYNNEISEKSEIFDDQFSVERPDGSNFTLKIRSTKLEDSAMYFCASSEALAGAAGDTQYFGPGTRLTVL.

This chain links TRBV11-3 with TRBJ2-2; 10 bases agree with TRBD2. V was clipped by 4 bases and J by 2 bases; unmatched bases: 16. The germline V gene encodes CDR1 SGHNT and CDR2 YENEEA. The CDR3 spans 20 residues. CDR3 in amino acids: CASSSDLGVAGGVNTGELFF. CDR3 DNA sequence: TGTGCCAGCAGCTCAGACCTTGGGGTAGCGGGAGGAGTAAACACCGGGGAGCTGTTTTTT.

This chain joins TRBV2 and TRBJ2-3; 8 positions agree with TRBD2. Germline V lookup: CDR1 SNHLY, CDR2 FYNNEI. The CDR3 loop spans 15 amino acids. The V segment lost 3 bases and the J segment 4 bases; nucleotides outside the gene matches: 6. The CDR3 spells CASSDGAGVPDTQYF. Here the CDR3 DNA reads TGTGCCAGCAGTGACGGAGCGGGAGTCCCAGATACGCAGTATTTT. Supplemented by reference TRBV2 and TRBJ2-3, the full variable domain reads EPEVTQTPSHQVTQMGQEVILRCVPISNHLYFYWYRQILGQKVEFLVSFYNNEISEKSEIFDDQFSVERPDGSNFTLKIRSTKLEDSAMYFCASSDGAGVPDTQYFGPGTRLTVL.

This rearrangement joins TRBV11-2 to TRBJ2-7; 8 positions match TRBD2. CDR3 length equals 14 residues. CDR1 is SGHAT, CDR2 FQNNGV, per germline. Trimming at V came to 1 base and at J to 7 bases, leaving 6 bases not matched to a gene. The CDR3 coding sequence is TGTGCCAGCAGCTTAGTACGGGGGGGGAGAGAGCAGTACTTC. Its protein product is CASSLVRGGREQYF.

The chain combines TRBV5-4 with TRBJ2-1; 13 bases fit TRBD2. CDR1 SGHNT and CDR2 YYREEE come from the germline V gene (reference sequence). The CDR3 spans 15 residues. The ends lost 4 bases at V and 7 bases at J; junction bases unmatched: 5. CDR3 amino acids: CASSPGLAGPNEQFF. CDR3 bases: TGTGCCAGCAGCCCGGGACTAGCGGGACCGAATGAGCAGTTCTTC.

The chain carries TRBV7-9 and TRBJ2-1, with 12 bases that match TRBD2. Germline CDR1 is SEHNR and CDR2 is FQNEAQ (reference sequence). J gave up 7 bases and V 6 bases, and 10 bases lay outside the gene matches. This CDR3 has 16 amino acids. As DNA, the CDR3 is TGTGCCAGCAGTCCCAATGGACTAGCGGGACCAAATGAGCAGTTCTTC. It is translated as CASSPNGLAGPNEQFF.

The genes are TRBV5-4 and TRBJ2-7, with 9 bases identical to TRBD2. The CDR3 contains 17 residues. The J segment lost 6 bases and the V segment lost 0 bases, leaving 13 bases of the junction unmatched. Germline V CDR1 and CDR2: SGHNT, YYREEE (reference sequence). The CDR3 sequence: CASSLGPGGRAGREQYF. For the CDR3, the DNA is TGTGCCAGCAGCTTGGGTCCCGGCGGGAGGGCGGGTCGCGAGCAGTACTTC.

The chain couples TRBV19 to TRBJ2-7, with TRBD2 matching over 9 bases. The CDR3 runs 16 residues. Trimming removed 0 bases from V and 3 bases from J; junction bases left unmatched: 6. CDR1 and CDR2 from the germline V gene are LNHDA and SQIVND (reference sequence). The CDR3 coding sequence is TGTGCCAGTAGTATAGATGGGAGTAGCGGGAGCTACGAGCAGTACTTC. This codes for CASSIDGSSGSYEQYF.

The V gene is TRBV27, the J gene TRBJ1-6; 7 positions match TRBD1. Germline assignment: CDR1 MNHEY and CDR2 SMNVEV (reference sequence). This CDR3 has 17 amino acids. Unmatched junction bases numbered 11, after V lost 5 bases and J lost 4 bases. This CDR3 is CASSRQGVFTYNSPLHF. The CDR3 nucleotides are TGTGCCAGCAGTCGACAGGGAGTGTTCACTTATAATTCACCCCTCCACTTT.